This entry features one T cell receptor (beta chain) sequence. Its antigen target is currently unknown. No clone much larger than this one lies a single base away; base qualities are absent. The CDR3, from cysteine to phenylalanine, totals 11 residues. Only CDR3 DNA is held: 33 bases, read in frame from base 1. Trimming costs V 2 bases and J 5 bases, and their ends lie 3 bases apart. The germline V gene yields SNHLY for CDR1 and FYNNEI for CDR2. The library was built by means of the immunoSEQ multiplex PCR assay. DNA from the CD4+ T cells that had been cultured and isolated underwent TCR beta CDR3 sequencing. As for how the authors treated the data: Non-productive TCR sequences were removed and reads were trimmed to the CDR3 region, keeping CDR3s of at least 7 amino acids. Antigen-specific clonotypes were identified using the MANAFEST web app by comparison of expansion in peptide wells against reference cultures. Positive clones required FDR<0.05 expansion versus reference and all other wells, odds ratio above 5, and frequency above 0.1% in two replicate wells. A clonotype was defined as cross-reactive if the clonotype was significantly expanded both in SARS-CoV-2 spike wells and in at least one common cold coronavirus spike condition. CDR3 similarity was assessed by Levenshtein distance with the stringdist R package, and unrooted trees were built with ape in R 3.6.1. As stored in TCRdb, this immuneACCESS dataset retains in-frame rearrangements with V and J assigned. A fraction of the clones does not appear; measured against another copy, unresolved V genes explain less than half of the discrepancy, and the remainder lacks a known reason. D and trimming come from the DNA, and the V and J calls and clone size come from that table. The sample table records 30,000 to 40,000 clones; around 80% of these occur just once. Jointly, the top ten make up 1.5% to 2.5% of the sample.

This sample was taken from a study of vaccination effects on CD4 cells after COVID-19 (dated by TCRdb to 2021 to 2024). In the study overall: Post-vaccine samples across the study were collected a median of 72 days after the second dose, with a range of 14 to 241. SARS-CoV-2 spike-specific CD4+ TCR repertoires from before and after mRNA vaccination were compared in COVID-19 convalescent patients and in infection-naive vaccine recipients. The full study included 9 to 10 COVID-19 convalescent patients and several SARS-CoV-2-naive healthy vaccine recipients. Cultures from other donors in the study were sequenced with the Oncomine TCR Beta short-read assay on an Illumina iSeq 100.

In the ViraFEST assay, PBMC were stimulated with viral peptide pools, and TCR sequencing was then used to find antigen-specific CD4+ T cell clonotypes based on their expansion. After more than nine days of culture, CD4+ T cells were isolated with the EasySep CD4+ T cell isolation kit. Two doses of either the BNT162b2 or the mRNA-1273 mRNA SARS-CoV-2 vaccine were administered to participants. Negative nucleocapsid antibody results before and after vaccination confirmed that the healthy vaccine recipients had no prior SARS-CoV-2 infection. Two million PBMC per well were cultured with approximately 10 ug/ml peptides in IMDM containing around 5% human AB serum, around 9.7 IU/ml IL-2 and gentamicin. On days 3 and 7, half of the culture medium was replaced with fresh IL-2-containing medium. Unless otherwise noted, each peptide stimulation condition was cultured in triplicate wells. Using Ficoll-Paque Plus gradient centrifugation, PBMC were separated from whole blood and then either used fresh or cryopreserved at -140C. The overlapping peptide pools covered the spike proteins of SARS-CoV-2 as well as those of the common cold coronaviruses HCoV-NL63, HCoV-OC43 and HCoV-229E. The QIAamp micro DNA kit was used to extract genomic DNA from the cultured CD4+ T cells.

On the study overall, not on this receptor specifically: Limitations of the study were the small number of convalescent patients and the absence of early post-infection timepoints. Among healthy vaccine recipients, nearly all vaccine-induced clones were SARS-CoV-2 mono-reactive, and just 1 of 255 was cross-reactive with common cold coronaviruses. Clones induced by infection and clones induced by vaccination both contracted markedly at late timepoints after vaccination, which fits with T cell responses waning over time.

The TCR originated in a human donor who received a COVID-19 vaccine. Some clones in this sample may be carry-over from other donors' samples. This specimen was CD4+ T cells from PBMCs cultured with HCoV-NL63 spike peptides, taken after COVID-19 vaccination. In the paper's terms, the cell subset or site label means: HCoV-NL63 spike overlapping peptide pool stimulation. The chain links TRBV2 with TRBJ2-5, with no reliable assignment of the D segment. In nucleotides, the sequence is TGTGCCAGCAGTGAAAGTGAGACCCAGTACTTC. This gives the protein CASSESETQYF.